Each of the 26 T cell receptor beta chains below was sequenced from the same sample in a study of molecular identifiers for immune sequencing clone quantification. TCRdb redid the calling of the PCR reads with MiXCR, one entry per CDR3 protein. This sample has about 640,000 distinct CDR3 sequences; about 20% occur once, and the top ten carry under 0.95%. The sample comprised naive CD8+ T cells from blood, with Jurkat cell RNA spiked in. Noted subset: FACS-sorted CD8+CD4-CCR7+CD45RA+ naive T cells. These receptors were taken from a human donor in good health. Some libraries in this study had Jurkat cell RNA spiked in.

This clonotype was observed a single time. This chain connects TRBV6-5 to TRBJ2-7; weak D call: TRBD2 (6 bases). The ends were cut back, 4 bases at V and 4 bases at J, with 20 bases in the middle. The CDR3 is made up of 16 amino acids. Germline V gives CDR1 MNHEY, CDR2 SVGAGI. CDR3 in amino acids: CASSCGTLGSDYEQYF. As DNA, the CDR3 is TGTGCCAGCAGTTGCGGGACCCTTGGATCGGATTACGAGCAGTACTTC.

In this sample, this clonotype turned up many times. The CDR3 sequence: CASSYSASGNANTGELFF. DNA for the CDR3: TGTGCCAGCAGTTACTCCGCTAGCGGGAACGCGAACACCGGGGAGCTGTTTTTT. J is TRBJ2-2 and V is TRBV6-2 or TRBV6-3; 9 positions agree with TRBD2. Germline CDR1 MNHEY, CDR2 SVGEGT. CDR3 length equals 18 residues. V shed 0 bases, J shed 0 bases, and the junction held 5 bases outside the gene matches.

This clonotype occurred many times. The chain has TRBV27 and TRBJ2-7; 7 bases are a match to TRBD2. This CDR3 comprises 15 residues. Germline assignment: CDR1 MNHEY and CDR2 SMNVEV (reference sequence). Trimming removed 6 bases from V and 0 bases from J; junction bases left unmatched: 8. In DNA form, the CDR3 reads TGTGCCAGCAGCTTTTCGGGCGGGAGCTCCTACGAGCAGTACTTC. It specifies CASSFSGGSSYEQYF.

In this sample, this clonotype turned up once. Germline is not matched at one junction end, which may reflect a read error. V and J are TRBV7-6 and TRBJ1-3; TRBD1 matches at 7 bases. Germline CDR1 SGHVS, CDR2 FNYEAQ. The length of the CDR3 is 16 residues. Here the CDR3 reads CASSLRGQNSGDTIYF. The CDR3, as DNA: TGTGCCAGCAGCCTTCGGGGACAGAACTCTGGAGACACCATATATTTT.

Regarding this clonotype: With a much larger clone just one base away, this may be a read error. The chain carries TRBV5-3 and TRBJ2-1; TRBD2 agrees at 10 bases. Being an ORF, TRBV5-3 has a function that is uncertain. This CDR3 has 15 residues. The CDR3 DNA sequence: TGTGCCAGCAGCTTAGGACTAGCGGCCTACAATGAGCAGTCCTTC. It encodes CASSLGLAAYNEQSF.

This clonotype came up a few times. This rearrangement joins TRBV9 to TRBJ1-6; no clear D. This CDR3 comprises 15 residues. In germline, CDR1 is SGDLS, CDR2 YYNGEE. V was pared by 0 bases and J by 2 bases, with 6 bases between. The CDR3 loop reads CASSVEGAYNSPLHF. CDR3 DNA sequence: TGTGCCAGCAGCGTAGAGGGTGCCTATAATTCACCCCTCCACTTT.

This clonotype has ten or more counts. J is TRBJ1-5 and V is TRBV6-5; 7 bases are a match to TRBD1. The germline V gene encodes CDR1 MNHEY and CDR2 SVGAGI. V lost 6 bases, J lost 1 base, and 12 bases stayed unmatched. The CDR3 has 17 residues. The CDR3 nucleotides are TGTGCCAGCAGCCAGGGGGTTGGGGGCAGGAGCAATCAGCCCCAGCATTTT. This codes for CASSQGVGGRSNQPQHF.

About this clonotype: This could be a read error, since a much larger clone is one nucleotide away. V and J are TRBV7-9 and TRBJ2-2; D remains unclear. The CDR3 covers 16 residues. The germline gives CDR1 SEHNR, CDR2 FQNEAQ (reference sequence). The CDR3 spells CAGSLVVQTNTGELFF. The DNA for the CDR3 is TGTGCCGGCAGCTTAGTCGTACAGACGAACACCGGGGAGCTGTTTTTT.

In this sample, this clonotype turned up many times. The V and J genes are TRBV19 and TRBJ1-6; no definite D call. The CDR3 covers 13 residues. The germline V gene encodes CDR1 LNHDA and CDR2 SQIVND (reference sequence). Trimming took off 7 bases at V and 10 bases at J, with 14 bases between the two ends. The DNA of the CDR3 is TGTGCCAGTACGGCAGGATGGTACTCACCCCTCCACTTT. Its protein is CASTAGWYSPLHF.

The table lists this clonotype with many counts. The chain couples TRBV4-3 to TRBJ1-2, with D perhaps matching TRBD1 (6 bases). Trimming shortened V by 5 bases and J by 4 bases, and 17 bases separated the two germline ends. Looked up from germline, CDR1 is LGHNA and CDR2 is YSLEER. This CDR3 region has 15 residues. CDR3 DNA: TGCGCCAGCAGCGCCGGGACAAGAACCCTCTATGGCTACACCTTC. It yields the protein CASSAGTRTLYGYTF.

This clonotype was counted at least ten times. The chain joins TRBV4-3 to TRBJ1-5; D remains unclear. V was pared by 4 bases and J by 2 bases, with 12 bases between. Germline assignment: CDR1 LGHNA and CDR2 YSLEER. The length of the CDR3 is 15 residues. CDR3 amino acids: CASSPNPQGNQPQHF. The DNA for the CDR3 is TGCGCCAGCAGCCCAAACCCTCAGGGCAATCAGCCCCAGCATTTT.

The table lists this clonotype with many counts. The rearrangement uses TRBV24-1 and TRBJ2-2, with 10 nucleotides matching TRBD2. CDR3 size: 17 residues. The germline V gene has CDR1 KGHDR and CDR2 SFDVKD. J gave up 0 bases and V 5 bases, and 5 bases lay outside the gene matches. CDR3 amino acids: CATSGLTSGSNTGELFF. CDR3 DNA sequence: TGTGCCACCAGTGGATTGACTAGCGGGTCGAACACCGGGGAGCTGTTTTTT.

This clonotype was counted many times. The J gene is TRBJ2-3, the V gene TRBV4-3, with D unresolved. CDR1 and CDR2 from the germline V gene are LGHNA and YSLEER. The CDR3 loop spans 15 amino acids. V lost 0 bases, J lost 6 bases, and 13 bases lay in between. CDR3 in DNA: TGCGCCAGCAGCCAAGATCTGGACCGCTTTGATACGCAGTATTTT. It translates to CASSQDLDRFDTQYF.

This clonotype was seen ten or more times. This sequence joins TRBV29-1 and TRBJ1-1; perhaps TRBD1 as D (6 bases). Trimming cost V 4 bases and J 6 bases, with 15 bases left between them. The germline CDR1 and CDR2 sequences are SQVTM and ANQGSEA. The length of the CDR3 is 13 residues. Here the CDR3 reads CSVVLSGAAEAFF. Here the CDR3 DNA reads TGCAGCGTTGTTCTATCAGGGGCTGCTGAAGCTTTCTTT. Based on the CDR3 plus reference TRBV29-1 and TRBJ1-1, the full variable domain is SAVISQKPSRDICQRGTSLTIQCQVDSQVTMMFWYRQQPGQSLTLIATANQGSEATYESGFVIDKFPISRPNLTFSTLTVSNMSPEDSSIYLCSVVLSGAAEAFFGQGTRLTVV.

This clonotype was seen a few times. This chain uses TRBV5-1 with TRBJ2-1; tentative D call: TRBD1 (5 bases). V was pared by 4 bases and J by 6 bases, with 14 bases between. The germline V gene has CDR1 SGHRS and CDR2 YFSETQ. CDR3 size: 14 residues. The CDR3 spells CASSTTQGRNEQFF. In nucleotides, the CDR3 is TGCGCCAGCAGCACGACTCAGGGTCGCAATGAGCAGTTCTTC. Full variable domain (missing parts from reference TRBV5-1 and TRBJ2-1): KAGVTQTPRYLIKTRGQQVTLSCSPISGHRSVSWYQQTPGQGLQFLFEYFSETQRNKGNFPGRFSGRQFSNSRSEMNVSTLELGDSALYLCASSTTQGRNEQFFGPGTRLTVL.

This clonotype was recorded at least ten times. The chain is built from TRBV14 and TRBJ1-1; D gene uncertain. Between the trimmed V and J ends, which lost 0 bases and 1 base, there was a span of 21 bases. The germline V gene encodes CDR1 SGHDN and CDR2 FVKESK. The CDR3 runs 19 residues. The CDR3 coding sequence is TGTGCCAGCAGCCAAGATCCCCCCCTGATGGTAGGAACGAACACTGAAGCTTTCTTT. It translates to CASSQDPPLMVGTNTEAFF. Full variable domain (rest looked up from reference TRBV14 and TRBJ1-1): EAGVTQFPSHSVIEKGQTVTLRCDPISGHDNLYWYRRVMGKEIKFLLHFVKESKQDESGMPNNRFLAERTGGTYSTLKVQPAELEDSGVYFCASSQDPPLMVGTNTEAFFGQGTRLTVV.

This clonotype has ten or more counts. This chain links TRBV4-3 with TRBJ2-3, with D possibly matching TRBD1 (6 bases). With 4 bases removed from V and 9 bases from J, the gap between germline ends came to 14 bases. This CDR3 has 13 residues. Germline V gives CDR1 LGHNA, CDR2 YSLEER. CDR3: CASSPERQDTQYF. In DNA form, the CDR3 reads TGCGCCAGCAGCCCGGAGAGACAGGACACGCAGTATTTT.

On this clonotype itself: With a much larger clone just one base away, this may be a read error. The genes are TRBV4-1 and TRBJ2-2; no clear D gene. Germline assignment: CDR1 MGHRA and CDR2 YSYEKL. The CDR3 has 12 amino acids. Trimming pared 4 bases from V and 7 bases from J, leaving 7 bases between. The CDR3 sequence: CASSRGGGELFF. For the CDR3, the DNA is TGCGCCAGCAGCCGAGGTGGCGGGGAGCTGTTTTTT.

The chain couples TRBV11-2 to TRBJ2-7, with 8 bases lining up with TRBD2. Looked up from germline, CDR1 is SGHAT and CDR2 is FQNNGV. The ends lost 5 bases at V and 3 bases at J; junction bases unmatched: 9. The CDR3 runs 15 residues. As DNA, the CDR3 is TGTGCCAGCAGCATCTACCACGGGGGGGGCTACGAGCAGTACTTC. Its protein product is CASSIYHGGGYEQYF.

As concerns this clonotype: Given a much more abundant clone one base away, this may be a read error. Because the CDR3 is missing its conserved closing phenylalanine or tryptophan, this is likely a read error. This chain joins TRBV6-5 and TRBJ1-1, with 7 bases that match TRBD1. After removal of 0 bases from V and 4 bases from J, the junction contained 2 bases not matched to a gene. The CDR3 loop spans 14 amino acids. Germline loops: CDR1 MNHEY, CDR2 SVGAGI. The CDR3 is CASSYSQGVTEAFL. The CDR3 DNA follows: TGTGCCAGCAGTTACTCTCAGGGGGTCACTGAAGCTTTCCTT.

This clonotype showed up many times. The chain couples TRBV4-2 to TRBJ2-3; maybe TRBD2 (6 bases). The length of the CDR3 is 16 residues. Trimming took off 0 bases at V and 3 bases at J, with 13 bases between the two ends. CDR1 and CDR2 from the germline V gene are LGHNA and YNFKEQ. The CDR3 spells CASSQDGGMVTDTQYF. CDR3 in DNA: TGTGCCAGCAGCCAAGATGGAGGGATGGTAACAGATACGCAGTATTTT.

This clonotype was detected many times. This chain uses TRBV19 with TRBJ1-1; no firm D call. Looked up from germline, CDR1 is LNHDA and CDR2 is SQIVND (reference sequence). This CDR3 region has 12 residues. Trimming took 1 base from V and 5 from J, leaving 5 bases between them. The CDR3 is CASSIGYTEAFF. The CDR3 DNA reads TGTGCCAGTAGTATAGGGTATACTGAAGCTTTCTTT.

Concerning this clonotype: Since a much larger clone is just one base distant, this may be a read error. This chain uses TRBV20-1 with TRBJ1-6; D possibly corresponds to TRBD1 (5 bases). The CDR3 totals 17 residues. Germline loops: CDR1 DFQATT, CDR2 SNEGSKA (reference sequence). Trimming took off 0 bases at V and 0 bases at J, with 12 bases between the two ends. CDR3 protein: CSARDGAVSSYNSPLHF. CDR3 coding DNA: TGCAGTGCTAGAGATGGGGCGGTGAGCTCCTATAATTCACCCCTCCACTTT.

The chain links TRBV6-2 or TRBV6-3 to TRBJ2-2, with 13 bases aligning to TRBD2. Germline loops: CDR1 MNHEY, CDR2 SVGEGT. J lost 5 bases, V lost 7 bases, and 10 bases had no gene match. The CDR3 covers 17 residues. CDR3 DNA: TGTGCCAGCACCCTTCAGGGACTAGCGGGATTAACCGGGGAGCTGTTTTTT. Protein sequence: CASTLQGLAGLTGELFF.

The table lists this clonotype with many counts. The J gene is TRBJ2-3, the V gene TRBV9; 12 positions match TRBD2. The germline V gene encodes CDR1 SGDLS and CDR2 YYNGEE. The CDR3 consists of 17 residues. With 3 bases clipped from V and 3 bases from J, the junction kept 8 bases outside the gene matches. CDR3: CASSAGPGTSGTDTQYF. The DNA of the CDR3 is TGTGCCAGCAGCGCGGGACCCGGGACTAGCGGGACAGATACGCAGTATTTT. The full variable domain, completed using reference TRBV9 and TRBJ2-3, is DSGVTQTPKHLITATGQRVTLRCSPRSGDLSVYWYQQSLDQGLQFLIQYYNGEERAKGNILERFSAQQFPDLHSELNLSSLELGDSALYFCASSAGPGTSGTDTQYFGPGTRLTVL.

The V and J genes are TRBV7-8 and TRBJ1-6; 7 nucleotides match TRBD1. After removal of 5 bases from V and 7 bases from J, the junction contained 11 bases not matched to a gene. This CDR3 has 16 residues. CDR1 is SGHVS, CDR2 FQNEAQ, per germline. The CDR3 loop reads CASSETGVVLNSPLHF. The CDR3 nucleotides read TGTGCCAGCAGCGAAACAGGGGTGGTGTTGAATTCACCCCTCCACTTT.